The subject of this entry is one T cell receptor beta chain. Treatment defined: randomized to nivolumab then ipilimumab (arm A) or the reverse (arm B). DNA-damaging chemotherapy had not been given to any patient beforehand. PBMC sorting kept live CD3+CD8+ cells without CD19 or CD56. The sample belongs to a study of sequential checkpoint blockade in melanoma. In the study overall: Both treatment sequences were followed by maintenance nivolumab.

Sequenced by immunoSEQ multiplex PCR; TCRdb stores in-frame clones only, minus some. The data hold 35,000 to 40,000 clones, with around nine tenths observed a single time. V lost 4 bases, J lost 4 bases, and 6 bases stayed unmatched. Germline CDR1 reads SGHNT; CDR2 reads YENEEA. The CDR3 has 15 residues. The chain uses TRBV11-3 and TRBJ1-1, with 10 bases aligning to TRBD1. This receptor was taken from a human donor with melanoma. The material was CD8+ T cells sorted from blood (inferred from file names), obtained from a patient given nivolumab and ipilimumab in sequence. The CDR3 DNA is TGTGCCAGCAGCTCTCCCGGGACAGGGGCCACTGAAGCTTTCTTT. Translated: CASSSPGTGATEAFF.